This is a list of T cell receptor beta chains from one sample in a study of post-analysis software for immune sequencing data. TCRdb called the PCR reads again in MiXCR, with one record for every CDR3 protein. The data contain roughly 400,000 distinct CDR3 sequences, about 40% of them singletons. Sequencing was done on a sample of blood. All receptors come from a girl aged 2 to 9 with multiple sclerosis. Both conserved end residues are part of each CDR3. A D gene is named only where the DNA matches it firmly. A row's size may be missing; if present it is once, few, many or a size class.

few	.	TRBV19	TRBJ2-3	CASRIQGDRTDTQYF	TGTGCCAGTAGAATTCAGGGCGACCGCACAGATACGCAGTATTTT
.	TRBD1	TRBV12-3/TRBV12-4	TRBJ2-5	CASTDRGEETQYF	TGTGCCAGCACCGACAGGGGCGAAGAGACCCAGTACTTC
.	.	TRBV6-4	TRBJ2-2	CASSDPPRGALFFSTGELFF	TGTGCCAGCAGTGACCCCCCAAGAGGGGCGCTTTTTTTTAGCACCGGGGAGCTGTTTTTT
.	TRBD2	TRBV3-1	TRBJ2-3	CASSDRTSGYLGTDTQYF	TGTGCCAGCAGCGATAGGACTAGCGGGTACTTGGGCACAGATACGCAGTATTTT
.	TRBD2	TRBV2	TRBJ2-1	CASSVAGGPNEQFF	TGTGCCAGCAGTGTAGCGGGGGGGCCAAATGAGCAGTTCTTC
.	.	TRBV7-2	TRBJ1-6	CASSFTAPYNSPLHF	TGTGCCAGCAGCTTCACTGCGCCCTATAATTCACCCCTCCACTTT
.	TRBD2	TRBV27	TRBJ2-1	CASSLLAGGHDEQFF	TGTGCCAGCAGTTTATTAGCGGGGGGGCATGATGAGCAGTTCTTC
.	TRBD2	TRBV9	TRBJ2-5	CASSVTSGKETQYF	TGTGCCAGCAGCGTGACTAGCGGAAAGGAGACCCAGTACTTC
few	.	TRBV20-1	TRBJ2-5	CSARDMRQYQETQYF	TGCAGTGCTAGAGATATGCGGCAGTACCAAGAGACCCAGTACTTC
few	.	TRBV7-9	TRBJ2-1	CASSGPGAYNEQFF	TGTGCCAGCAGCGGTCCGGGGGCTTACAATGAGCAGTTCTTC
.	TRBD2	TRBV5-1	TRBJ2-3	CASSPTSGSGTQYF	TGCGCCAGCAGCCCGACTAGCGGGAGTGGTACGCAGTATTTT
once	TRBD1	TRBV12-3/TRBV12-4	TRBJ1-1	CASCPGQGVTEAFF	TGTGCCAGCTGCCCAGGACAGGGGGTTACTGAAGCTTTCTTT
few	.	TRBV11-2	TRBJ2-7	CASSHQVGEGASYEQYF	TGTGCCAGCAGCCACCAGGTGGGGGAGGGGGCCTCCTACGAGCAGTACTTC
few	TRBD2	TRBV7-2	TRBJ2-7	CASSLGWGLAGEYEQYF	TGTGCCAGCAGCTTAGGGTGGGGACTAGCGGGAGAATACGAGCAGTACTTC
.	.	TRBV7-2	TRBJ2-1	CASSLVGGNNEQFF	TGTGCCAGCAGCCTGGTAGGCGGGAACAATGAGCAGTTCTTC
few	TRBD1	TRBV11-2	TRBJ1-2	CATRPGGVNYGYTF	TGTGCCACCCGACCAGGGGGCGTCAACTATGGCTACACCTTC
.	.	TRBV6-2/TRBV6-3	TRBJ1-1	CASRRQILNTEAFF	TGTGCCAGCAGACGACAGATACTGAACACTGAAGCTTTCTTT